This section outlines one TCR beta chain sequence together with its context. The data are from a study of Ad26.COV2.S vaccination and SARS-CoV-2 variants. Assay: immunoSEQ multiplex PCR; the TCRdb copy retains only in-frame clones and omits some. The sample consists of hundreds of thousands of clones, 80% to 90% of them appearing once. The CDR3 is 14 residues long. Per germline, CDR1 SGHNT and CDR2 YENEEA. With 0 bases removed from V and 8 bases from J, the gap between germline ends came to 13 bases. The treatment here: around 19 received Ad26.COV2.S at low or high dose, single or two shots; several received placebo; per-sample allocation not given. Collection of the samples took place on day 63 after the first injection of vaccine or placebo.

This receptor was taken from a person aged 18 to 59 who received the Ad26.COV2.S COVID-19 vaccine or a placebo. Sequences were derived from peripheral blood, sampled in a trial of Ad26.COV2.S vaccine versus placebo. V usage is TRBV11-3 and J usage is TRBJ1-2; D remains unclear. CDR3 region: CASSLDPPMNGYTF. CDR3 DNA: TGTGCCAGCAGCTTAGACCCTCCTATGAACGGCTACACCTTC.